Presented here are 9 T cell receptor beta chains from one specimen sequenced in a study of cytomegalovirus exposure and HLA in healthy donors. Vbeta (60) and Jbeta (13) primers were used in the PCR. Libraries were prepared by immunoSEQ multiplex PCR; TCRdb keeps only in-frame clonotypes and omits some of them. Its table lists more than 100,000 clones. Sequencing was carried out using PBMCs. The receptors originated from a man in his late teens or twenties in good health and CMV-seronegative.

The V gene is TRBV5-1, the J gene TRBJ1-6, with D possibly TRBD1 on 5 matching bases. Between the trimmed V and J ends, which lost 2 bases and 6 bases, there was a span of 9 bases. The germline gives CDR1 SGHRS, CDR2 YFSETQ. The CDR3 is 14 amino acids. CDR3 residues: CASSLSRVNSPLHF. CDR3 nucleotide sequence: TGCGCCAGCAGCTTAAGCAGGGTTAATTCACCCCTCCACTTT.

With regard to this clone: The same CDR3 also results from other DNA sequences found in this sample. This sequence joins TRBV5-1 and TRBJ1-1, with a possible D match to TRBD1 (6 bases). From germline, CDR1 is SGHRS and CDR2 YFSETQ. V was shortened by 3 bases and J by 0 bases, with 9 bases between the two germline ends. The CDR3 runs to 14 residues. Written as DNA, the CDR3 is TGCGCCAGCAGCTGGGGACAATTGAACACTGAAGCTTTCTTT. It is translated as CASSWGQLNTEAFF.

This chain connects TRBV7-9 to TRBJ2-3; possible D gene TRBD2, 5 bases. Germline V lookup: CDR1 SEHNR, CDR2 FQNEAQ (reference sequence). The CDR3 has 17 amino acids. V shed 1 base and J shed 5 bases, with 19 bases lying between them. CDR3 in amino acids: CASSLVEVARPLDTQYF. The CDR3 DNA follows: TGTGCCAGCAGCTTAGTGGAGGTCGCAAGACCCTTAGATACGCAGTATTTT. Full variable domain (remainder filled in from reference TRBV7-9 and TRBJ2-3): DTGVSQNPRHKITKRGQNVTFRCDPISEHNRLYWYRQTLGQGPEFLTYFQNEAQLEKSRLLSDRFSAERPKGSFSTLEIQRTEQGDSAMYLCASSLVEVARPLDTQYFGPGTRLTVL.

This chain links TRBV4-1 with TRBJ2-7; a possible D gene is TRBD2 (7 bases). Germline V gene lookup returns CDR1 MGHRA and CDR2 YSYEKL. The CDR3 length is 16 residues. Trimming removed 0 bases at V and 3 bases at J, with 15 bases between. The CDR3 nucleotides read TGCGCCAGCAGCCAAGAGCAAGGGGAGGGGGACTACGAGCAGTACTTC. Translated, it gives CASSQEQGEGDYEQYF.

The chain uses TRBV4-1 and TRBJ1-2; D gene unclear. Deletions cut 0 bases from V and 4 bases from J, with 9 bases between. Germline V CDR1 and CDR2: MGHRA, YSYEKL. The CDR3 loop spans 14 amino acids. The CDR3 coding sequence is TGCGCCAGCAGCCAAGATCCGGGAGCCTATGGCTACACCTTC. Amino acids: CASSQDPGAYGYTF.

Regarding this clone: Distinct nucleotide sequences in the sample also encode this CDR3. The genes are TRBV9 and TRBJ2-1; 12 bases match TRBD1. J gave up 9 bases and V 4 bases, and 5 bases lay outside the gene matches. The CDR3 covers 14 residues. CDR1 is SGDLS, CDR2 YYNGEE, per germline. In nucleotides, the CDR3 is TGTGCCAGCAGCTTTGGGACAGGGGGCAGTGAGCAGTTCTTC. Translated, it gives CASSFGTGGSEQFF.

The chain uses TRBV6-1 and TRBJ2-1; 7 bases align to TRBD1. Germline V lookup: CDR1 MNHNS, CDR2 SASEGT. The CDR3 is 17 amino acids. The V and J ends lost 4 bases and 1 base, in that order; junction bases with no gene match: 10. This chain's CDR3 is CASSAIRDSFSYNEQFF. DNA of the CDR3: TGTGCCAGCAGTGCTATCCGGGACAGCTTTTCCTACAATGAGCAGTTCTTC.

This chain joins TRBV9 and TRBJ2-1; the D is unclear. Germline values: CDR1 SGDLS, CDR2 YYNGEE. The CDR3 is made up of 13 amino acids. Trimming stripped 4 bases from V and 0 bases from J, with 5 bases between. CDR3 sequence (DNA): TGTGCCAGCAGCACAAGCTCCTACAATGAGCAGTTCTTC. The encoded protein is CASSTSSYNEQFF.

This sequence joins TRBV7-9 and TRBJ2-7; 10 bases are a match to TRBD2. Trimming took 4 bases from V and 4 from J; bases not matched to a gene: 10. This CDR3 has 16 amino acids. The germline gives CDR1 SEHNR, CDR2 FQNEAQ (reference sequence). CDR3 amino acids: CASSYSGTSAPYEQYF. Here the CDR3 DNA reads TGTGCCAGCAGCTACTCCGGGACTAGCGCCCCTTACGAGCAGTACTTC.